This T cell receptor beta chain came from a study of cytomegalovirus exposure and HLA in healthy donors (dated by TCRdb to the late 2010s). Regarding the study in general: An earlier analysis of under 600 of the donors reported 276 Gb of sequence data and 120 million or so unique TCR beta sequences from 150 million to 200 million T cells. An early release covering 500 to 750 HLA-typed donors comprised about 320 gigabases of sequencing data and tens of millions of unique TCR sequences. Of the 398 genotyped donors, about 80% fell in the genetic ancestry cluster associated with self-reported Caucasian donors. The study was designed to test whether signatures of past pathogen exposure could be identified by cataloging public T cell receptors. The study profiled the T cell repertoires of hundreds of subjects by immunosequencing and related them to cytomegalovirus serostatus. Besides the first cohort of 666 subjects, a separate validation cohort made up of roughly 120 different subjects was used. To predict cytomegalovirus infection status, the study brought together high-throughput TCR immunosequencing, statistical association of individual TCRs with disease status, and machine learning. A later analysis re-analyzed previously published TCR beta repertoires from roughly 690 donors and added high-resolution HLA genotyping to study TCR occurrence patterns. The later analysis used no new phenotypic data to find candidate immune exposures, relying instead on TCR beta sequences and their occurrence across donors. To decide whether each TCR beta V gene segment behaved as functional or pseudogenic, an earlier analysis of fewer than 750 of the donors relied on high-throughput TCR beta sequencing. Alongside the repertoire data, information on donor age, sex, ethnicity and CMV serostatus was compiled. A later genetic analysis took genome-wide SNP genotypes for about three fifths of the 666 donors and used that subset as a discovery cohort. All discovery cohort repertoires had been generated using a single sequencing platform. HLA typing covered class I and class II loci at four-digit resolution. The number of donors typed differed by locus, with about 629-630 for A, B, C, DRB1 and DQB1, around 560 for DQA1, 600 to 610 for DPA1, and around 430 for DPB1. Roughly 5 DR-DQ haplotypes were handled as single units for association and clustering, since linkage in the cohort was strong. Among 350 to 400 genotyped donors of the cohort, an average of around 240,000 unique TCR beta nucleotide sequences were sequenced per donor, 15% to 20% of them non-productive.

The cohort comprised more than 550 healthy bone marrow donors. At the time of sampling, every cohort member was nominally healthy, though immune exposures that went unrecorded were likely present. The donor was CMV seronegative and was included in the group of 352 seronegative cohort members. A peripheral blood sample was provided by each donor, and peripheral blood mononuclear cells were used for TCR beta sequencing. Genomic DNA extraction from the blood cell samples was performed with the Qiagen DNeasy Blood Extraction Kit. The study at large found these results: Most TCR sequences were observed very rarely across donors, whereas some public TCRs were present in many individuals. In a later analysis, HLA-associated TCR beta chains showed more clonal expansion and lower generation probabilities than non-associated chains that were equally common. Because some donors lacked HLA typing at each locus, the association tests relied only on the typed subset. It was suggested by the authors that the approach could potentially be generalized to other disease states and immunological phenotypes. CMV serostatus was the only immune exposure information available for the cohort. When HLA alleles, especially DR and DQ, strongly co-occurred, TCR associations were difficult to assign to individual alleles. Several of the top co-occurrence clusters appeared to be linked to parvovirus B19, influenza, CMV and Epstein-Barr virus, according to a later analysis. In a later analysis, 16,951 TCR beta sequences were associated with specific HLA alleles at a false discovery rate of 0.05. Because the 87-base-pair reads could not distinguish some IMGT-functional V segments, including TRBV6-2 and TRBV6-3, those segments were excluded. About 17 rarely observed V segments, including chromosome 9 orphons, were excluded from the earlier analysis of approximately 500 of the donors because counts were too low. Presence/absence analyses assumed roughly uniform sequencing depth across donors, an assumption that may not hold. Correlated functional status among segregating V segments might be attributable to linkage disequilibrium, but an unknown experimental factor could not be ruled out. In vitro tests confirmed that a few of the cytomegalovirus-associated TCR beta chains recognize cytomegalovirus antigens. In a later genetic analysis, a missense DCLRE1C variant was associated with V-gene and J-gene trimming of TCR beta chains, and the association was replicated in an independent cohort. Compared with the roughly 700-donor mean, donors in an Asian-associated ancestry cluster had fewer N-insertions in productive TCRs, according to a later genetic analysis. The study gave a list of 150 to 200 TCR beta chains associated with cytomegalovirus. A further reported finding was that TCR beta sequences accurately predicted the HLA-A and HLA-B alleles for most subjects in the first cohort. In both the original and validation cohorts, the classifier was reported to diagnose cytomegalovirus status with high specificity and sensitivity. In a later analysis, most CMV-associated TCR beta chains were found to appear HLA-restricted, with HLA associations seemingly driven largely by CMV exposure. In an earlier analysis of more than 500 of the donors, most TCR beta V segments appeared in productive rearrangements about 87% or about 30% of the time, broadly matching IMGT annotations. A cluster of highly shared sequence variants was judged likely to represent a technical artifact of the sequencing pipeline. Only TCR beta chains were sequenced in this cohort, and the absence of alpha or paired-chain data limited detectable features. In a later analysis, TCR association rates were found to vary across HLA loci, with the most associated TCRs seen for DRB1 alleles and the fewest for HLA-C alleles.

Library construction relied on the immunoSEQ multiplex PCR assay. A mixture of 60 forward primers for TCR Vbeta segments and 13 reverse primers for TCR Jbeta segments was used in the multiplex PCR. Amplification of the CDR3 region of rearranged TCR beta genes was performed with a multiplex PCR assay on genomic DNA. The amplified TCR beta libraries were sequenced on the Illumina HiSeq System as 87-base-pair reads. The source study handled its data this way. A later analysis counted tens of millions of unique TCR beta chains across the 550 to 750 repertoires, and roughly 9.9 million of these chains were shared by at least two donors. Raw reads were error-corrected and collapsed into unique sequences by a nearest-neighbor algorithm in which closely related sequences were merged to remove PCR and sequencing errors. CDR3 sequences were aligned to IMGT reference sequences to assign V, D and J gene segments. Each retained sequence needed at least a six-nucleotide match to both a V gene segment and a J gene segment. Rearrangements were classified as productive when the CDR3 lacked stop codons and remained in frame with V and J, and all other rearrangements were classified as non-productive. CDR3 was defined by IMGT convention, running from the second conserved V-encoded cysteine to the conserved J-encoded phenylalanine. The earlier analysis of 587 of the donors excluded sequences that lacked an unambiguous match to a single V gene segment. In an earlier analysis of 450 to 700 of the donors, V segments were called functional above 56.7% productive rearrangements and were called segregating when the between-donor standard deviation exceeded 5%. A statistical classification framework was built for diagnosing cytomegalovirus status from the catalog of TCR beta chain sequences. A later analysis assigned V and J genes by comparing TCR nucleotide sequences with IMGT/GENE-DB human TR gene sequences. A later analysis assigned CDR3 sequences and most-parsimonious VDJ recombination scenarios with the TCRdist pipeline. In a later analysis, every TCR beta chain was defined by the combination of its CDR3 amino acid sequence and its V-gene family, and reads without a unique V-gene family were dropped. A later analysis removed roughly 590 highly shared, low-generation-probability nucleotide sequences to deal with suspected cross-contamination and a sequencing artifact. In a later analysis, a clonal expansion index for each public chain was calculated from normalized within-repertoire ranks of inferred template counts. In a later analysis, generation probabilities were computed using a VDJ recombination model fitted to out-of-frame rearrangements, and the results were checked against IGoR. Hypergeometric tests were used in a later analysis to score TCR-TCR, TCR-HLA and TCR-CMV co-occurrence, with a repertoire-size bias correction applied to the TCR pairs. In a later analysis, false discovery rates were estimated by permuting HLA or CMV assignments 20 times. In a later analysis, co-occurring TCRs were grouped using DBSCAN, with TCRdist sequence similarity added in when clustering inside HLA-allele-positive subsets. Repertoires with fewer than 30,000 or more than 120,000 public chains were left out of co-occurrence clustering, as were roughly five repertoires with anomalous nucleotide sharing. TCRdb carries this immuneACCESS record with in-frame sequences only. Its versions omit some clonotypes, under half of them owing to an unresolved V gene in the studies checked, with the rest unexplained. V and J calls and clone size are those listed in that table; D and trimming were worked out from the DNA. Counted in this sample were 160,000 or so clones; around 77% of them appeared once. The ten largest clones add up to 2% to 2.5% of the sample.

As to this clone: Its target antigen remains unknown. Qualities for individual bases were not recorded, and no much larger clone is one base off.

Trimming removed 2 bases from V and 7 bases from J, leaving 8 bases between the germline ends. CDR1 and CDR2, looked up from the germline V gene, are MDHEN and SYDVKM. The CDR3 covers 12 residues, taking in both the cysteine and the phenylalanine. Kept here is only the CDR3 DNA, which spans 36 bases and is read in frame from base 1. The clonotype comes from a man aged 60 to 69 in good health and CMV-seronegative. Sequenced material: PBMCs. The sequence links TRBV28 to TRBJ1-2, with the D gene uncertain. The nucleotide sequence is given as TGTGCCAGCAGTTTACCGACGGGTGGCTACACCTTC. Translated, this is CASSLPTGGYTF.